This T cell receptor beta chain stems from a study of early T cells in non-severe SARS-CoV-2 infection. Study in general: Sequencing targeted bulk RNA from unsorted whole blood, leaving chains unpaired.

Each single cDNA molecule received a unique molecular identifier. TCRdb independently ran MiXCR on the 5' RACE reads; one entry per CDR3 protein. This sample carries around 58,000 distinct CDR3 sequences, less than 5% of them seen once, and the ten largest clones take around 5%. Study-level results: Lookups in VDJdb leaned toward anti-spike CD8 responses and missed private and CD4 specificities.

At least ten counts were recorded for this clonotype. Antigen specificity is unknown. V was trimmed by 4 bases and J by 0 bases, leaving 14 bases between them. The CDR3 extends over 16 amino acids. In germline, CDR1 is SGHNT, CDR2 YYREEE (reference sequence). Sequenced: whole blood. This TCR was sampled from an adult who was a healthcare worker with PCR-confirmed SARS-CoV-2 infection or an uninfected control (not recorded which). V is TRBV5-4 and J is TRBJ2-1; D call uncertain. The CDR3 loop reads CASSPWLGSSYNEQFF. Written as DNA, the CDR3 is TGTGCCAGCAGCCCCTGGCTAGGAAGCTCCTACAATGAGCAGTTCTTC.